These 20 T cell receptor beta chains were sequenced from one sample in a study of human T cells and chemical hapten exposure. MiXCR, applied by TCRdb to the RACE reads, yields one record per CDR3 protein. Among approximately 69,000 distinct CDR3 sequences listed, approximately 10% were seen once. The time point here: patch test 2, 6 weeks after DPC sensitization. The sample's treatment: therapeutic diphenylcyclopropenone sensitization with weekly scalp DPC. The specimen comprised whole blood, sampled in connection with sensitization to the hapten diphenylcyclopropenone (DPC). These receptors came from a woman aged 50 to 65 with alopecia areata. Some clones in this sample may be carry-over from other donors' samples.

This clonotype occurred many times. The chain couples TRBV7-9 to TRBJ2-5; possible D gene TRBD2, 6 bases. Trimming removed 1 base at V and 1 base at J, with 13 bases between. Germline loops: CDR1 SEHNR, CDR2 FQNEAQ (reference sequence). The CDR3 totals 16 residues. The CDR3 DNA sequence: TGTGCCAGCAGCTTAGTTACGGGGGTGCTCCAAGAGACCCAGTACTTC. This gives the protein CASSLVTGVLQETQYF.

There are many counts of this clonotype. CDR3 coding DNA: TGTGCCAGCACCGCGGGACAGTATGGCTACACCTTC. Amino acids: CASTAGQYGYTF. J is TRBJ1-2 and V is TRBV6-5; 7 bases match TRBD1. The CDR3 totals 12 residues. J was trimmed by 5 bases and V by 7 bases; bases with no gene match: 4. Germline V gives CDR1 MNHEY, CDR2 SVGAGI.

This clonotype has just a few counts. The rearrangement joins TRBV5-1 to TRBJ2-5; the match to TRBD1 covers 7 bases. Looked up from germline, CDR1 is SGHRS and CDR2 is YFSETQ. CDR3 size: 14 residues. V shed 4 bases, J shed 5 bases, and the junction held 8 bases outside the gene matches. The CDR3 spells CASSGTGAWETQYF. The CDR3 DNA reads TGCGCCAGCAGCGGTACAGGGGCATGGGAGACCCAGTACTTC.

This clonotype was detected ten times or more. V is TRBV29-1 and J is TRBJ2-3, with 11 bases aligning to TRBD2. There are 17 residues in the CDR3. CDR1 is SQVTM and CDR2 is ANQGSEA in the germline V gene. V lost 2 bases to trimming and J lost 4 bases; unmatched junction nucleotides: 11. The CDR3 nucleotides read TGCAGCGTTGAAATCCAGACTAGCGGGAAAAGGGCAGATACGCAGTATTTT. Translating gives CSVEIQTSGKRADTQYF.

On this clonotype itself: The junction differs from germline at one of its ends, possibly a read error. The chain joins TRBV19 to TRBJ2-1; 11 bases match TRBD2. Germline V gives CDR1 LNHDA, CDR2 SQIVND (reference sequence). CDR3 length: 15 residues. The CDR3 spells CASNPLAGAYNEQLF. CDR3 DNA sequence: TGTGCCAGTAACCCACTAGCGGGAGCATACAATGAGCAGCTCTTC.

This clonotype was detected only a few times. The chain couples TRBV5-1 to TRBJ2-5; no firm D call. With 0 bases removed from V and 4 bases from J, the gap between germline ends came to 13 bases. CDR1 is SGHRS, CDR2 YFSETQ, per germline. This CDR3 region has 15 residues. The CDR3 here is CASSLVREERETQYF. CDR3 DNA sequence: TGCGCCAGCAGCTTGGTAAGAGAGGAGCGAGAGACCCAGTACTTC.

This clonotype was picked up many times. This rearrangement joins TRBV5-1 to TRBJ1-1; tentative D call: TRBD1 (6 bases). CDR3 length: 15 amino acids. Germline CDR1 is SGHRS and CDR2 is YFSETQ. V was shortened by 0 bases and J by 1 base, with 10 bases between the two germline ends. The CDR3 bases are TGCGCCAGCAGCTTGGGCGTGACAGGGAACACTGAAGCTTTCTTT. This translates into CASSLGVTGNTEAFF.

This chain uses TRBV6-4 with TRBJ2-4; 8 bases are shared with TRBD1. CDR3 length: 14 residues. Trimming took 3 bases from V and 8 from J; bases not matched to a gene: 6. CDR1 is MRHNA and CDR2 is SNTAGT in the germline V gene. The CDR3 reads CASSEWQGADIQYF. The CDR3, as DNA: TGTGCCAGCAGTGAATGGCAGGGGGCAGACATTCAGTACTTC.

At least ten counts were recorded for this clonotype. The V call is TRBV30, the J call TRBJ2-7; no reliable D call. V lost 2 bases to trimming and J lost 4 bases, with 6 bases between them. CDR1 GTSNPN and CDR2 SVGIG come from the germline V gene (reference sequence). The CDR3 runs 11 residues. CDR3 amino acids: CAWSTQYEQYF. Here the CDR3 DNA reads TGTGCCTGGAGTACGCAATACGAGCAGTACTTC.

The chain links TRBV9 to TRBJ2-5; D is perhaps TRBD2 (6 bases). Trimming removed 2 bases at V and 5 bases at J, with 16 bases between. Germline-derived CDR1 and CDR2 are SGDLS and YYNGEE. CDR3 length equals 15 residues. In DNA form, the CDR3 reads TGTGCCAGCAGCGTCTCGCCCGGGGCGGGGGAGACCCAGTACTTC. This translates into CASSVSPGAGETQYF. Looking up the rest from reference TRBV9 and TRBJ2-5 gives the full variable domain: DSGVTQTPKHLITATGQRVTLRCSPRSGDLSVYWYQQSLDQGLQFLIQYYNGEERAKGNILERFSAQQFPDLHSELNLSSLELGDSALYFCASSVSPGAGETQYFGPGTRLLVL.

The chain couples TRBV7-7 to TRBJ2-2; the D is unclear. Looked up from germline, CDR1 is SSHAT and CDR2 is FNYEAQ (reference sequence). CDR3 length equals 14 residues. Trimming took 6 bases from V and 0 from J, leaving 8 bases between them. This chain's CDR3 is CASRPDTNTGELFF. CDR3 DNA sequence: TGTGCCAGCAGGCCCGACACGAACACCGGGGAGCTGTTTTTT.

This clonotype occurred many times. CDR3 bases: TGTGCCAGTAATGAGAGGGCAGTCTCTCCCCCATATAGCAATCAGCCCCAGCATTTT. This codes for CASNERAVSPPYSNQPQHF. V usage is TRBV19 and J usage is TRBJ1-5; D not certain. The V end lost 7 bases, the J end lost 0 bases, and 25 bases lay between the germline ends. Germline V gene lookup returns CDR1 LNHDA and CDR2 SQIVND (reference sequence). The CDR3 runs to 19 residues.

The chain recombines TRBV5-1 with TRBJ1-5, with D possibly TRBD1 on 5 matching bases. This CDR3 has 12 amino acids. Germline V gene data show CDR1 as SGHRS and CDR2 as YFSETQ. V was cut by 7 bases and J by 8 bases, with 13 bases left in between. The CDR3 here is CASLPAGEPQHF. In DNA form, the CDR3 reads TGCGCCAGCCTCCCGGCGGGGGAGCCCCAGCATTTT.

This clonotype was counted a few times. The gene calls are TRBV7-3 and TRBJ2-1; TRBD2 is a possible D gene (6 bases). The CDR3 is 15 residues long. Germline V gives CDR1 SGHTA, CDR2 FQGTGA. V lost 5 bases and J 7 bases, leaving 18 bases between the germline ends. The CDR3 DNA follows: TGTGCCAGCAGCCCTACGGGACTGGACTTGAATGAGCAGTTCTTC. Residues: CASSPTGLDLNEQFF.

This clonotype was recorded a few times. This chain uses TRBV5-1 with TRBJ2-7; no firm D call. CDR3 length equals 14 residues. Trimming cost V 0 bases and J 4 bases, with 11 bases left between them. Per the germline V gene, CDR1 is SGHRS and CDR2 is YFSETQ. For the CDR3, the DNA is TGCGCCAGCAGCTTGGCCGGTTTCGGGTACGAGCAGTACTTC. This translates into CASSLAGFGYEQYF.

CDR3 in amino acids: CSAIDRGWTGANVLTF. CDR3 nucleotides: TGCAGTGCAATCGACAGGGGATGGACTGGGGCCAACGTCCTGACTTTC. V and J are TRBV20-1 and TRBJ2-6; 8 bases match TRBD1. The V segment lost 6 bases and the J segment 2 bases; nucleotides outside the gene matches: 9. Germline assignment: CDR1 DFQATT and CDR2 SNEGSKA (reference sequence). The CDR3 is made up of 16 amino acids.

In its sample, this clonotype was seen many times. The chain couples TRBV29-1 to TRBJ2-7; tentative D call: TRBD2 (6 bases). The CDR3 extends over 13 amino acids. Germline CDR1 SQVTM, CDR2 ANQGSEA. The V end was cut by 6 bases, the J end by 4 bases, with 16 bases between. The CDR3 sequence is CSVGTAIGYEQYF. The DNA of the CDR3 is TGCAGCGTCGGGACTGCCATAGGTTACGAGCAGTACTTC.

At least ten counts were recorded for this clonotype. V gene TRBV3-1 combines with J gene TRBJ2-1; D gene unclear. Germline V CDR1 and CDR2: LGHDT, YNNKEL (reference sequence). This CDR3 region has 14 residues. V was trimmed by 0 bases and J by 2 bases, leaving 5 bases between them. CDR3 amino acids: CASSQERAYNEQFF. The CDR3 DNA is TGTGCCAGCAGCCAAGAGAGAGCCTACAATGAGCAGTTCTTC.

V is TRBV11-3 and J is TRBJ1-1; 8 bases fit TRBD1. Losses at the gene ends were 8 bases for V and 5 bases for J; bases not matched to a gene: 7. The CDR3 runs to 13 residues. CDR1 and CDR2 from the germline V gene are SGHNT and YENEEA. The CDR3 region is CASAQGAMTEAFF. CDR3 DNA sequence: TGTGCCAGCGCTCAGGGGGCTATGACTGAAGCTTTCTTT.

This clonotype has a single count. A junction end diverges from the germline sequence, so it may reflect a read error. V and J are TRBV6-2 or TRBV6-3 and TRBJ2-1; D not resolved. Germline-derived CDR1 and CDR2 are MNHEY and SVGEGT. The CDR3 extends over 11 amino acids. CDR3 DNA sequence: TGTGCCAGCAGTTCGGACGGCCTCCGGATCTTC. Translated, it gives CASSSDGLRIF.